These 32 T cell receptor beta chains were sequenced from one sample in a study of cytomegalovirus exposure and HLA in healthy donors. Using immunoSEQ multiplex PCR, the repertoire was profiled, and TCRdb retains in-frame clones only, with some absent. Of around 100,000 clones in the sample, about 95% were seen once. The sample consisted of PBMCs. The receptor set was obtained from a young woman in good health and CMV-seronegative.

This sequence joins TRBV6-1 and TRBJ1-1; D is perhaps TRBD1 (6 bases). The germline V gene has CDR1 MNHNS and CDR2 SASEGT. The V gene lost 6 bases and the J gene lost 0 bases, with 8 bases spanning the gap. The CDR3 runs to 13 residues. The CDR3: CASRWTVNTEAFF. CDR3 sequence (DNA): TGTGCCAGCAGATGGACAGTGAACACTGAAGCTTTCTTT.

This clone has only one observation. The chain employs TRBV7-9 and TRBJ2-7, with 7 nucleotides matching TRBD1. Unmatched junction bases numbered 9, after V lost 6 bases and J lost 7 bases. There are 13 residues in the CDR3. Looked up from germline, CDR1 is SEHNR and CDR2 is FQNEAQ (reference sequence). The CDR3 is CASSSRTGWEQYF. CDR3 coding DNA: TGTGCCAGCAGTTCTCGGACAGGTTGGGAGCAGTACTTC.

This rearrangement joins TRBV9 to TRBJ2-5, with D perhaps matching TRBD1 (5 bases). The V and J ends lost 0 bases and 5 bases respectively, with 20 bases between them. The CDR3 spans 17 residues. CDR1 is SGDLS, CDR2 YYNGEE, per germline. The CDR3 is CASSVEGHSAERETQYF. The CDR3 nucleotides are TGTGCCAGCAGCGTAGAGGGGCACTCCGCCGAACGTGAGACCCAGTACTTC.

This clone was observed once. The chain combines TRBV11-2 with TRBJ1-4, with a weak D call TRBD1 (5 bases). There are 17 residues in the CDR3. The V end was cut by 4 bases, the J end by 10 bases, with 25 bases between. Germline V lookup: CDR1 SGHAT, CDR2 FQNNGV. Written as DNA, the CDR3 is TGTGCCAGCAGCTCCGGAAAACACGACAGCCCAAGGGGAAAACTGTTTTTT. Translating it yields CASSSGKHDSPRGKLFF.

The chain joins TRBV7-6 to TRBJ2-3; 7 positions match TRBD2. This CDR3 comprises 18 residues. The V gene's germline CDR1 is SGHVS and CDR2 FNYEAQ. Germline trimming cut 1 base from V and 1 base from J; bases unmatched to any gene: 11. The CDR3: CASSLVSSGGGGTDTQYF. The CDR3 coding sequence is TGTGCCAGCAGCTTAGTATCGTCTGGGGGAGGGGGCACAGATACGCAGTATTTT.

The CDR3: CASSLSPFLAGRYNEQFF. CDR3 DNA sequence: TGTGCCAGCAGCTTGAGCCCGTTTCTGGCGGGACGATACAATGAGCAGTTCTTC. The chain combines TRBV5-4 with TRBJ2-1, with D possibly TRBD2 on 6 matching bases. The CDR3 runs to 18 residues. Trimming cost V 1 base and J 4 bases, with 21 bases left between them. Germline lookup yields CDR1 SGHNT and CDR2 YYREEE (reference sequence). The complete variable domain, with remaining parts taken from reference TRBV5-4 and TRBJ2-1, reads ETGVTQSPTHLIKTRGQQVTLRCSSQSGHNTVSWYQQALGQGPQFIFQYYREEENGRGNFPPRFSGLQFPNYSSELNVNALELDDSALYLCASSLSPFLAGRYNEQFFGPGTRLTVL.

In nucleotides, the CDR3 is TGTGCCAGTAGGCCCAGGGGCGGATATACTGAAGCTTTCTTT. It is translated as CASRPRGGYTEAFF. The chain has TRBV19 and TRBJ1-1, with a possible D match to TRBD1 (6 bases). The V gene lost 6 bases and the J gene lost 5 bases, with 16 bases spanning the gap. This CDR3 comprises 14 residues. The germline CDR1 and CDR2 sequences are LNHDA and SQIVND (reference sequence). The full variable domain, with the rest looked up from reference TRBV19 and TRBJ1-1, is DGGITQSPKYLFRKEGQNVTLSCEQNLNHDAMYWYRQDPGQGLRLIYYSQIVNDFQKGDIAEGYSVSREKKESFPLTVTSAQKNPTAFYLCASRPRGGYTEAFFGQGTRLTVV.

V and J are TRBV7-2 and TRBJ2-1; D might be TRBD1 (5 bases). The CDR3 runs to 12 residues. V dropped 5 bases and J dropped 9 bases, with 11 bases sitting between them. Germline CDR1 and CDR2: SGHTA and FQGNSA. CDR3 bases: TGTGCCAGCAGCCGCCGCCAGGGTGAGCAGTTCTTC. Amino acids: CASSRRQGEQFF.

J is TRBJ2-7 and V is TRBV2, with 7 bases that match TRBD2. V shed 4 bases and J 7 bases; nucleotides not matched to a gene: 7. CDR1 and CDR2 (germline): SNHLY, FYNNEI. This CDR3 comprises 13 residues. As DNA, the CDR3 is TGTGCCAGCAGTGTCTCTAGCGGCCGTGAGCAGTACTTC. Translated: CASSVSSGREQYF. Supplemented by reference TRBV2 and TRBJ2-7, the full variable domain reads EPEVTQTPSHQVTQMGQEVILRCVPISNHLYFYWYRQILGQKVEFLVSFYNNEISEKSEIFDDQFSVERPDGSNFTLKIRSTKLEDSAMYFCASSVSSGREQYFGPGTRLTVT.

V usage is TRBV11-3 and J usage is TRBJ2-3; D possibly corresponds to TRBD1 (5 bases). Germline CDR1 and CDR2: SGHNT and YENEEA. The germline V and J ends were trimmed by 2 bases and 2 bases, with 8 bases remaining between them. This CDR3 is built from 14 residues. DNA of the CDR3: TGTGCCAGCAGCTTACAGGGCAACACAGATACGCAGTATTTT. Translated, it gives CASSLQGNTDTQYF.

V and J are TRBV29-1 and TRBJ1-1; no clear D gene. The CDR3 runs 11 residues. Germline lookup yields CDR1 SQVTM and CDR2 ANQGSEA. Trimming took 3 bases from V and 10 from J, leaving 12 bases between them. CDR3 nucleotide sequence: TGCAGCGTTGATGGGAGGGTGGCAGCTTTCTTT. Residues: CSVDGRVAAFF.

The chain uses TRBV5-4 and TRBJ2-5, with D perhaps matching TRBD1 (6 bases). The CDR3 has 13 residues. Germline V gives CDR1 SGHNT, CDR2 YYREEE (reference sequence). Between the trimmed V and J ends, which lost 5 bases and 3 bases, there was a span of 11 bases. CDR3 residues: CASRVQGEETQYF. The CDR3 region has the DNA TGTGCCAGCAGGGTACAGGGAGAAGAGACCCAGTACTTC.

This sequence joins TRBV5-1 and TRBJ2-5; 10 bases are shared with TRBD1. Losses at the gene ends were 0 bases for V and 3 bases for J; bases not matched to a gene: 2. The CDR3 is 15 amino acids. Per germline, CDR1 SGHRS and CDR2 YFSETQ. The CDR3 spells CASSLGGTGEETQYF. The CDR3 coding sequence is TGCGCCAGCAGCTTGGGGGGGACAGGGGAAGAGACCCAGTACTTC.

The chain uses TRBV7-6 and TRBJ2-1; D may be TRBD1 (5 bases). The V gene lost 2 bases and the J gene lost 2 bases, with 16 bases spanning the gap. CDR1 SGHVS and CDR2 FNYEAQ come from the germline V gene. This CDR3 comprises 17 residues. The CDR3 DNA follows: TGTGCCAGCAGCTTACGGCTGGGGCTAACAGCCTACAATGAGCAGTTCTTC. Protein product: CASSLRLGLTAYNEQFF.

The chain recombines TRBV9 with TRBJ2-1, with D unresolved. CDR3 size: 14 residues. V was trimmed by 0 bases and J by 8 bases, leaving 12 bases between them. Germline CDR1 and CDR2: SGDLS and YYNGEE. The CDR3 protein is CASSVGYPADEQFF. The DNA of the CDR3 is TGTGCCAGCAGCGTAGGTTACCCTGCGGATGAGCAGTTCTTC.

V and J are TRBV14 and TRBJ1-2; 8 nucleotides align to TRBD1. CDR3 length: 14 amino acids. Trimming removed 4 bases from V and 6 bases from J; junction bases left unmatched: 7. Germline assignment: CDR1 SGHDN and CDR2 FVKESK. The CDR3 loop is CASSPQTGADGYTF. CDR3 coding DNA: TGTGCCAGCAGCCCCCAGACAGGGGCTGATGGCTACACCTTC.

The gene calls are TRBV21-1 and TRBJ2-7; the DNA was not used to check the table's D call, TRBD1. TRBV21-1 is termed a pseudogene. The CDR3 is 14 residues long. CDR3: CASSNPGGTYEQYF. CDR3 in DNA: TGTGCCAGCAGCAATCCAGGGGGGACCTACGAGCAGTACTTC.

This clone was observed a single time. The chain combines TRBV7-3 with TRBJ1-2; 8 bases line up with TRBD1. This CDR3 comprises 13 residues. Germline V gene sequence: CDR1 SGHTA, CDR2 FQGTGA. The trim removed 4 bases at V and 2 bases at J, leaving 0 bases unmatched. CDR3 sequence reads: CASSWDRNYGYTF. In nucleotides, the CDR3 is TGTGCCAGCAGCTGGGACAGGAACTATGGCTACACCTTC.

The rearrangement links TRBV15 to TRBJ2-2; 15 bases fit TRBD2. The CDR3 is 17 residues long. Losses at the gene ends were 0 bases for V and 6 bases for J; bases not matched to a gene: 2. The germline V gene has CDR1 LNHNV and CDR2 YYDKDF (reference sequence). DNA for the CDR3: TGTGCCACCAGCAGAGACAGGACTAGCGGGAGGGCCGGGGAGCTGTTTTTT. Its protein product is CATSRDRTSGRAGELFF.

The V and J genes are TRBV6-5 and TRBJ1-5; unclear D gene. In germline, CDR1 is MNHEY, CDR2 SVGAGI. CDR3 length: 13 residues. Trimming shortened V by 5 bases and J by 0 bases, and 5 bases separated the two germline ends. DNA of the CDR3: TGTGCCAGCAGTACGAGTAGCAATCAGCCCCAGCATTTT. Translating gives CASSTSSNQPQHF.

V is TRBV11-2 and J is TRBJ1-5; 7 bases match TRBD1. CDR1 SGHAT and CDR2 FQNNGV come from the germline V gene. Unmatched junction bases numbered 3, after V lost 2 bases and J lost 5 bases. The CDR3 extends over 14 amino acids. The CDR3 DNA is TGTGCCAGCAGCTTAAGTACAGGGGATCAGCCCCAGCATTTT. It translates to CASSLSTGDQPQHF. The full variable domain, in which reference TRBV11-2 and TRBJ1-5 provide the parts outside the CDR3, is EAGVAQSPRYKIIEKRQSVAFWCNPISGHATLYWYQQILGQGPKLLIQFQNNGVVDDSQLPKDRFSAERLKGVDSTLKIQPAKLEDSAVYLCASSLSTGDQPQHFGDGTRLSIL.

V usage is TRBV27 and J usage is TRBJ1-5; 8 bases match TRBD1. Germline CDR1 reads MNHEY; CDR2 reads SMNVEV (reference sequence). The CDR3 sequence is 14 residues long. The V segment lost 6 bases and the J segment 2 bases; nucleotides outside the gene matches: 3. Here the CDR3 DNA reads TGTGCCAGCAGAAAGACAGGGGGCAATCAGCCCCAGCATTTT. Translated, it gives CASRKTGGNQPQHF.

The chain joins TRBV6-5 to TRBJ1-6, with D possibly matching TRBD1 (5 bases). In germline, CDR1 is MNHEY, CDR2 SVGAGI. V lost 4 bases to trimming and J lost 6 bases, with 10 bases between them. This CDR3 is built from 14 residues. The chain's CDR3 is CASSSSGSNSPLHF. In DNA, the CDR3 is TGTGCCAGCAGTTCGTCAGGGTCTAATTCACCCCTCCACTTT.

The table lists this clone with a few counts. The CDR3 DNA is TGCGCCAGCAGCCTCGGACAGGTCTGGACTGAAGCTTTCTTT. Amino acids: CASSLGQVWTEAFF. The genes are TRBV5-1 and TRBJ1-1, with TRBD1 matching 7 bases. Germline V gene lookup returns CDR1 SGHRS and CDR2 YFSETQ. The CDR3 loop spans 14 amino acids. V gave up 4 bases and J gave up 5 bases; unmatched junction bases: 8.

Comments on this clone: This specimen includes other DNA sequences encoding the same CDR3. The CDR3 loop is CASSQAGGRDGYTF. The CDR3 DNA reads as TGTGCCAGCAGCCAAGCCGGGGGTCGTGATGGCTACACCTTC. This chain connects TRBV4-2 to TRBJ1-2, with TRBD1 as a possible D gene (5 bases). Looked up from germline, CDR1 is LGHNA and CDR2 is YNFKEQ. The CDR3 contains 14 residues. The V end lost 1 base, the J end lost 6 bases, and 12 bases lay between the germline ends.

The J gene is TRBJ1-3, the V gene TRBV11-3; TRBD1 is a possible D gene (6 bases). This CDR3 has 18 amino acids. V was trimmed by 5 bases and J by 1 base, leaving 21 bases between them. CDR1 SGHNT and CDR2 YENEEA come from the germline V gene. The CDR3 DNA reads TGTGCCAGCAGCCAGTTCCCGACAGGCATCCCGTCTGGAAACACCATATATTTT. It translates to CASSQFPTGIPSGNTIYF.

The rearrangement links TRBV5-6 to TRBJ2-7; 11 nucleotides line up with TRBD2. Germline-derived CDR1 and CDR2 are SGHDT and YYEEEE. Trimming removed 0 bases from V and 2 bases from J; junction bases left unmatched: 7. This CDR3 has 17 amino acids. CDR3 nucleotide sequence: TGTGCCAGCAGCTTGGGGACTAGCGGGTCAAAAGCCTACGAGCAGTACTTC. It encodes CASSLGTSGSKAYEQYF.

This clone was counted a single time. J is TRBJ1-2 and V is TRBV27; no reliable D call. Trimming stripped 5 bases from V and 4 bases from J, with 14 bases between. CDR1 and CDR2 from the germline V gene are MNHEY and SMNVEV (reference sequence). The CDR3 extends over 14 amino acids. The CDR3 here is CASSPRTGSYGYTF. CDR3 in DNA: TGTGCCAGCAGTCCAAGGACGGGGTCCTATGGCTACACCTTC.

V gene TRBV19 combines with J gene TRBJ1-6; D gene uncertain. Trimming removed 5 bases at V and 4 bases at J, with 9 bases between. This CDR3 region has 14 residues. Germline V lookup: CDR1 LNHDA, CDR2 SQIVND (reference sequence). CDR3 residues: CASSFSSYNSPLHF. In DNA, the CDR3 is TGTGCCAGTAGTTTTTCCAGTTATAATTCACCCCTCCACTTT.

In its sample, this clone was seen once. This chain connects TRBV2 to TRBJ2-7; D is perhaps TRBD2 (5 bases). The germline V and J ends were trimmed by 2 bases and 1 base, with 12 bases remaining between them. This CDR3 comprises 15 residues. The germline V gene encodes CDR1 SNHLY and CDR2 FYNNEI. Here the CDR3 reads CASSEPGYTSYEQYF. The CDR3 region has the DNA TGTGCCAGCAGTGAACCGGGGTATACGTCCTACGAGCAGTACTTC.

The chain joins TRBV4-3 to TRBJ2-3, with 15 bases lining up with TRBD2. The CDR3 length is 20 residues. Germline V gives CDR1 LGHNA, CDR2 YSLEER. The J segment lost 1 base and the V segment lost 2 bases, leaving 10 bases of the junction unmatched. The CDR3 reads CASSQLVPGLAGGRTDTQYF. The CDR3 DNA is TGCGCCAGCAGCCAACTCGTCCCGGGACTAGCGGGGGGCCGCACAGATACGCAGTATTTT.

The chain has TRBV28 and TRBJ2-2; D may be TRBD2 (6 bases). Germline V gene lookup returns CDR1 MDHEN and CDR2 SYDVKM. V dropped 3 bases and J dropped 8 bases, with 16 bases sitting between them. This CDR3 is 15 amino acids long. Here the CDR3 DNA reads TGTGCCAGCAGTTTTCTCGGGAGATTCATAGGGGAGCTGTTTTTT. Its protein is CASSFLGRFIGELFF.